A selection of T cell receptor beta chains follows, all from one sample in a study of blood T cells in healthy people across ages. Each CDR3 protein gets one entry after TCRdb re-called the 5' RACE reads with MiXCR. The sample includes 890,000 or so distinct CDR3 sequences, approximately 67% seen only once; the top ten take roughly a quarter. The sample taken for sequencing was blood. The receptors come from a man aged 30 to 45 in good health. The CDR3 runs from the conserved cysteine through the conserved F or W. The order of the fields is CDR3 protein, CDR3 DNA, J gene, clone size, D gene, V gene. The D gene is left open where the match is weak. Clone size is given for some rows only: seen once, a few or many times, or a class if the clone is expanded.

CDR3aa: CASSMDGYGYTF
CDR3nt: TGCGCCAGCAGCATGGACGGTTATGGCTACACCTTC
j_gene: TRBJ1-2
abundance: -
d_gene: -
v_gene: TRBV5-1

CDR3aa: CASSEQGDSYNEQFF
CDR3nt: TGCGCCAGCAGCGAACAGGGGGATTCCTACAATGAGCAGTTCTTC
j_gene: TRBJ2-1
abundance: -
d_gene: TRBD1
v_gene: TRBV4-3

CDR3aa: CAWSVGRGIYNEQFF
CDR3nt: TGTGCCTGGAGTGTGGGCAGGGGAATCTACAATGAGCAGTTCTTC
j_gene: TRBJ2-1
abundance: -
d_gene: -
v_gene: TRBV30

CDR3aa: CSVPGQGCGYTF
CDR3nt: TGCAGCGTTCCGGGACAGGGATGTGGCTACACCTTC
j_gene: TRBJ1-2
abundance: -
d_gene: TRBD1
v_gene: TRBV29-1

CDR3aa: CASQVQSTGELFF
CDR3nt: TGTGCCAGCCAAGTCCAGTCAACCGGGGAGCTGTTTTTT
j_gene: TRBJ2-2
abundance: few
d_gene: -
v_gene: TRBV11-1

CDR3aa: CASMVSGVAEQYF
CDR3nt: TGTGCCAGCATGGTATCGGGGGTAGCCGAGCAGTACTTC
j_gene: TRBJ2-7
abundance: few
d_gene: -
v_gene: TRBV12-3/TRBV12-4

CDR3aa: CASSPATSGGDTQYF
CDR3nt: TGTGCCAGCAGTCCAGCTACTAGCGGGGGAGATACGCAGTATTTT
j_gene: TRBJ2-3
abundance: -
d_gene: TRBD2
v_gene: TRBV6-4

CDR3aa: CASSQGQDTPRERFF
CDR3nt: TGCGCCAGCAGCCAGGGACAGGACACTCCGAGAGAAAGGTTTTTT
j_gene: TRBJ1-4
abundance: -
d_gene: TRBD1
v_gene: TRBV4-3

CDR3aa: CASSQLQGGEGYTF
CDR3nt: TGCGCCAGCAGCCAACTACAGGGAGGGGAAGGCTACACCTTC
j_gene: TRBJ1-2
abundance: -
d_gene: -
v_gene: TRBV4-3

CDR3aa: CASSLARRPVAVGETQYF
CDR3nt: TGTGCCAGCAGCTTAGCTCGACGACCCGTTGCGGTGGGGGAGACCCAGTACTTC
j_gene: TRBJ2-5
abundance: few
d_gene: -
v_gene: TRBV7-2

CDR3aa: CASSLVDREETQYF
CDR3nt: TGCGCCAGCAGCTTGGTGGACAGGGAAGAGACCCAGTACTTC
j_gene: TRBJ2-5
abundance: few
d_gene: TRBD1
v_gene: TRBV5-1

CDR3aa: CSVGTPGSYEQYF
CDR3nt: TGCAGCGTTGGTACTCCGGGATCCTACGAGCAGTACTTC
j_gene: TRBJ2-7
abundance: -
d_gene: -
v_gene: TRBV29-1

CDR3aa: CSVTGGHEQYF
CDR3nt: TGCAGCGTTACAGGGGGTCACGAGCAGTACTTC
j_gene: TRBJ2-7
abundance: few
d_gene: TRBD1
v_gene: TRBV29-1

CDR3aa: CASSERNREKLFF
CDR3nt: TGTGCCAGCAGTGAGCGTAACAGGGAAAAACTGTTTTTT
j_gene: TRBJ1-4
abundance: -
d_gene: -
v_gene: TRBV25-1

CDR3aa: CASSQGGAAYNEQFF
CDR3nt: TGCGCCAGCAGCCAAGGGGGCGCCGCCTACAATGAGCAGTTCTTC
j_gene: TRBJ2-1
abundance: -
d_gene: -
v_gene: TRBV4-3

CDR3aa: CASSQDGTERGPADTQYF
CDR3nt: TGTGCCAGCAGCCAAGATGGGACGGAGCGGGGGCCCGCAGATACGCAGTATTTT
j_gene: TRBJ2-3
abundance: -
d_gene: TRBD2
v_gene: TRBV4-2

CDR3aa: CSVEDLRNYGYTF
CDR3nt: TGCAGCGTTGAAGATCTGAGAAACTATGGCTACACCTTC
j_gene: TRBJ1-2
abundance: -
d_gene: -
v_gene: TRBV29-1

CDR3aa: CSALTGTATLGRNQPQHF
CDR3nt: TGCAGTGCCTTAACCGGGACAGCCACTTTAGGCCGCAATCAGCCCCAGCATTTT
j_gene: TRBJ1-5
abundance: few
d_gene: TRBD1
v_gene: TRBV20-1

CDR3aa: CASSPEWAGNYEQYF
CDR3nt: TGCGCCAGCAGCCCCGAATGGGCAGGGAATTACGAGCAGTACTTC
j_gene: TRBJ2-7
abundance: -
d_gene: -
v_gene: TRBV4-3

CDR3aa: CASSEGPSPEQYF
CDR3nt: TGTGCCAGCAGTGAAGGGCCCTCCCCCGAGCAGTACTTC
j_gene: TRBJ2-7
abundance: -
d_gene: -
v_gene: TRBV2

CDR3aa: CASSQVTPGANVLTF
CDR3nt: TGTGCCAGCTCACAGGTCACCCCTGGGGCCAACGTCCTGACTTTC
j_gene: TRBJ2-6
abundance: -
d_gene: -
v_gene: TRBV18

CDR3aa: CASSQEVSVGLRYNEQFF
CDR3nt: TGCGCCAGCAGCCAAGAAGTCTCCGTAGGCCTGAGGTACAATGAGCAGTTCTTC
j_gene: TRBJ2-1
abundance: few
d_gene: -
v_gene: TRBV4-3

CDR3aa: CASRDRGPYNEQFF
CDR3nt: TGTGCCAGCAGGGACAGGGGCCCATACAATGAGCAGTTCTTC
j_gene: TRBJ2-1
abundance: -
d_gene: TRBD1
v_gene: TRBV12-3/TRBV12-4

CDR3aa: CASSERVNQPQHF
CDR3nt: TGTGCCAGCAGTGAAAGGGTCAATCAGCCCCAGCATTTT
j_gene: TRBJ1-5
abundance: -
d_gene: -
v_gene: TRBV2

CDR3aa: CASSQEPARGGEQFF
CDR3nt: TGCGCCAGCAGCCAAGAACCGGCCCGGGGGGGTGAGCAGTTCTTC
j_gene: TRBJ2-1
abundance: few
d_gene: TRBD2
v_gene: TRBV4-3

CDR3aa: CATSDRYVETQYF
CDR3nt: TGTGCCACCAGTGACCGATACGTGGAGACCCAGTACTTC
j_gene: TRBJ2-5
abundance: once
d_gene: -
v_gene: TRBV24-1

CDR3aa: CATSDPERDTQYF
CDR3nt: TGTGCCACCAGTGACCCTGAACGGGATACGCAGTATTTT
j_gene: TRBJ2-3
abundance: -
d_gene: -
v_gene: TRBV24-1

CDR3aa: CASSEQRGGHEQYF
CDR3nt: TGTGCCAGCTCTGAACAGCGGGGGGGCCACGAGCAGTACTTC
j_gene: TRBJ2-7
abundance: -
d_gene: TRBD2
v_gene: TRBV18

CDR3aa: CASSRDRYNERYF
CDR3nt: TGTGCCAGCAGCCGCGACAGATACAATGAGCGGTACTTC
j_gene: TRBJ2-5
abundance: -
d_gene: -
v_gene: TRBV27

CDR3aa: CASSPEGLAGGDTQYF
CDR3nt: TGTGCCAGCTCACCAGAGGGGCTAGCCGGGGGAGATACGCAGTATTTT
j_gene: TRBJ2-3
abundance: few
d_gene: -
v_gene: TRBV18

CDR3aa: CASSLLRQGTGELFF
CDR3nt: TGTGCCAGCAGTTTACTCCGACAGGGCACCGGGGAGCTGTTTTTT
j_gene: TRBJ2-2
abundance: -
d_gene: TRBD1
v_gene: TRBV27

CDR3aa: CASSRGMNTEAFF
CDR3nt: TGTGCCAGCAGTAGGGGAATGAACACTGAAGCTTTCTTT
j_gene: TRBJ1-1
abundance: few
d_gene: -
v_gene: TRBV4-3

CDR3aa: CASRVPGTANSPLHF
CDR3nt: TGCGCCAGCAGGGTCCCCGGGACAGCTAATTCACCCCTCCACTTT
j_gene: TRBJ1-6
abundance: once
d_gene: TRBD1
v_gene: TRBV5-1

CDR3aa: CASSPDLPSGGNEQFF
CDR3nt: TGTGCCAGCAGCCCAGACCTGCCTAGCGGGGGGAATGAGCAGTTCTTC
j_gene: TRBJ2-1
abundance: -
d_gene: TRBD2
v_gene: TRBV9

CDR3aa: CASSLVGVTGNSPLHF
CDR3nt: TGCGCCAGCAGCTTGGTGGGGGTGACGGGGAATTCACCCCTCCACTTT
j_gene: TRBJ1-6
abundance: -
d_gene: -
v_gene: TRBV5-1

CDR3aa: CASSAGGSDTQYF
CDR3nt: TGTGCCAGCAGCGCCGGGGGGTCAGATACGCAGTATTTT
j_gene: TRBJ2-3
abundance: -
d_gene: TRBD2
v_gene: TRBV9

CDR3aa: CASSGQGDGYGYTF
CDR3nt: TGTGCCAGCAGCGGACAGGGAGATGGCTATGGCTACACCTTC
j_gene: TRBJ1-2
abundance: -
d_gene: TRBD1
v_gene: TRBV7-2

CDR3aa: CASRTQSEEQYF
CDR3nt: TGTGCCAGCAGAACCCAGTCGGAGGAGCAGTACTTC
j_gene: TRBJ2-7
abundance: few
d_gene: -
v_gene: TRBV7-2

CDR3aa: CATLRTGRHTGELFF
CDR3nt: TGTGCCACGCTGAGGACAGGGAGGCACACCGGGGAGCTGTTTTTT
j_gene: TRBJ2-2
abundance: few
d_gene: TRBD1
v_gene: TRBV6-5

CDR3aa: CSARVQGETEAFF
CDR3nt: TGCAGTGCTAGAGTTCAGGGTGAAACTGAAGCTTTCTTT
j_gene: TRBJ1-1
abundance: once
d_gene: -
v_gene: TRBV20-1

CDR3aa: CASSVSLNHGKRTYEQYF
CDR3nt: TGCGCCAGCAGTGTAAGCCTGAACCACGGGAAGAGAACCTACGAGCAGTACTTC
j_gene: TRBJ2-7
abundance: -
d_gene: -
v_gene: TRBV10-2

CDR3aa: CSARDWGDINIQYF
CDR3nt: TGCAGTGCTAGAGATTGGGGGGATATAAACATTCAGTACTTC
j_gene: TRBJ2-4
abundance: -
d_gene: -
v_gene: TRBV20-1